Below are 2 T cell receptor beta chains sequenced from a single sample in a study of T cell changes during pregnancy in multiple sclerosis. Generated by immunoSEQ multiplex PCR, the TCRdb table keeps only in-frame clones and is missing some. The sample consists of some 120,000 clones, 90% to 98% of them appearing once. The sample was peripheral blood, taken after pregnancy. These receptors originate from a female donor with multiple sclerosis, enrolled in a pregnancy study.

This chain links TRBV7-3 with TRBJ2-3; D might be TRBD2 (6 bases). Trimming took 4 bases from V and 2 from J, leaving 10 bases between them. Germline CDR1 is SGHTA and CDR2 is FQGTGA. This CDR3 is built from 14 residues. CDR3 protein: CASSSGTFTDTQYF. The CDR3 DNA reads TGTGCCAGCAGCTCCGGGACTTTCACAGATACGCAGTATTTT.

The chain recombines TRBV28 with TRBJ2-7, with a weak D call TRBD1 (6 bases). V lost 5 bases and J 0 bases, leaving 17 bases between the germline ends. CDR1 is MDHEN and CDR2 is SYDVKM in the germline V gene. CDR3 size: 16 residues. CDR3 DNA: TGTGCCAGCAGTACTACTGGACAGTACGGCTCCTACGAGCAGTACTTC. Translated: CASSTTGQYGSYEQYF. Full variable domain (missing parts from reference TRBV28 and TRBJ2-7): DVKVTQSSRYLVKRTGEKVFLECVQDMDHENMFWYRQDPGLGLRLIYFSYDVKMKEKGDIPEGYSVSREKKERFSLILESASTNQTSMYLCASSTTGQYGSYEQYFGPGTRLTVT.